Presented here are 9 T cell receptor beta chains from one specimen sequenced in a study of cytomegalovirus exposure and HLA in healthy donors. PCR was performed using 60 Vbeta and 13 Jbeta primers. Sequenced by immunoSEQ multiplex PCR; TCRdb stores in-frame clones only, minus some. Of 130,000 to 150,000 clones listed, about 75% are singletons. Input material: PBMCs. The receptors here all came from a male donor in good health and CMV-seronegative.

The chain has TRBV7-8 and TRBJ1-1; 10 bases are shared with TRBD1. CDR1 SGHVS and CDR2 FQNEAQ come from the germline V gene. V shed 4 bases and J 5 bases; nucleotides not matched to a gene: 1. The CDR3 covers 13 residues. CDR3 loop: CASSWTGGTEAFF. CDR3 sequence (DNA): TGTGCCAGCAGCTGGACAGGGGGGACTGAAGCTTTCTTT.

CDR3 bases: TGTGCCAGTAGTATGGGTAGCGGGGCGCCCTACAATGAGCAGTTCTTC. As protein: CASSMGSGAPYNEQFF. The chain carries TRBV19 and TRBJ2-1, with 8 bases that match TRBD2. The trim removed 3 bases at V and 2 bases at J, leaving 6 bases unmatched. Germline CDR1 and CDR2: LNHDA and SQIVND (reference sequence). The CDR3 consists of 16 residues.

V and J are TRBV6-5 and TRBJ2-7; TRBD2 matches 9 bases. Unmatched junction bases numbered 7, after V lost 2 bases and J lost 5 bases. The germline CDR1 and CDR2 sequences are MNHEY and SVGAGI. The CDR3 sequence is 15 residues long. The CDR3 sequence is CASSYGGREGNEQYF. In DNA form, the CDR3 reads TGTGCCAGCAGTTACGGTGGGCGGGAGGGGAACGAGCAGTACTTC.

V and J are TRBV9 and TRBJ1-2; TRBD1 matches at 11 bases. The CDR3 is made up of 18 amino acids. Germline trimming cut 4 bases from V and 0 bases from J; bases unmatched to any gene: 11. The V gene's germline CDR1 is SGDLS and CDR2 YYNGEE. The CDR3 DNA sequence: TGTGCCAGCAGCTCTCCACCGGGACAGGGGGACTCTAACTATGGCTACACCTTC. Translating gives CASSSPPGQGDSNYGYTF.

The chain carries TRBV30 and TRBJ2-5; 16 bases match TRBD2. V gave up 1 base and J gave up 5 bases; unmatched junction bases: 4. This CDR3 contains 16 residues. Germline CDR1 GTSNPN, CDR2 SVGIG (reference sequence). CDR3 DNA sequence: TGTGCCTGGAGTGCGGGACTAGCGGGAGGGAGGGAGACCCAGTACTTC. Its translation is CAWSAGLAGGRETQYF.

There are a few counts of this clone. The V and J genes are TRBV7-8 and TRBJ2-5; 11 nucleotides line up with TRBD2. The CDR3 has 19 amino acids. The germline V gene has CDR1 SGHVS and CDR2 FQNEAQ. V shed 2 bases and J 4 bases; nucleotides not matched to a gene: 15. The CDR3 DNA reads as TGTGCCAGCAGCTTACGTTCTTGGACAACCCTAGCGGGAGGAGAGACCCAGTACTTC. It yields the protein CASSLRSWTTLAGGETQYF.

In this sample, this clone turned up once. The junction differs from germline at one of its ends, possibly a read error. The sample contains more than one DNA sequence encoding this CDR3. The chain carries TRBV19 and TRBJ1-1; TRBD1 aligns across 10 bases. Germline CDR1 reads LNHDA; CDR2 reads SQIVND (reference sequence). CDR3 size: 13 residues. CDR3: CASTPDRGTEAFF. CDR3 nucleotide sequence: TGTGCCAGTACCCCGGACAGGGGGACTGAAGCGTTCTTT.

The chain links TRBV29-1 to TRBJ1-2; 7 bases are a match to TRBD1. Germline-derived CDR1 and CDR2 are SQVTM and ANQGSEA. V shed 6 bases and J 6 bases; nucleotides not matched to a gene: 7. This CDR3 comprises 12 residues. The CDR3 loop is CSVLDREDGYTF. The CDR3 region has the DNA TGCAGCGTCCTAGACAGGGAGGATGGCTACACCTTC.

The gene calls are TRBV11-2 and TRBJ2-1, with 7 nucleotides matching TRBD2. Trimming removed 4 bases from V and 7 bases from J; junction bases left unmatched: 10. The CDR3 sequence is 15 residues long. Looked up from germline, CDR1 is SGHAT and CDR2 is FQNNGV. Written as DNA, the CDR3 is TGTGCCAGCAGCTCGGGTCTAGCGGTCGTTAATGAGCAGTTCTTC. Protein product: CASSSGLAVVNEQFF.